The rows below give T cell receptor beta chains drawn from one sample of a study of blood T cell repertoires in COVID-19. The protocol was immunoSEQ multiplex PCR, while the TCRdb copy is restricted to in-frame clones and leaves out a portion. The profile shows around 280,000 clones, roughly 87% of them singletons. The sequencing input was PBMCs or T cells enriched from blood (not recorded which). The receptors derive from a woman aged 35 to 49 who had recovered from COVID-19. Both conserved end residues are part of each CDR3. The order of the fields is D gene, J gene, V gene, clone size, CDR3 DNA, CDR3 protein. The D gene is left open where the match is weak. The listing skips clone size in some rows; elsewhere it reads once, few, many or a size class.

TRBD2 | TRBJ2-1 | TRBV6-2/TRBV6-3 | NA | TGTGCCAGCAGTTCAGGACTAGCGGGAGGGCCCAATGAGCAGTTCTTC | CASSSGLAGGPNEQFF
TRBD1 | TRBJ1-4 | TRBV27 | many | TGTGCCAGCAGGGGACCCGGGACAGCTAATGAAAAACTGTTTTTT | CASRGPGTANEKLFF
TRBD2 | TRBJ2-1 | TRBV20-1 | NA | TGCAGTGCTAGTAAAGCGGGAGACCCACACAATGAGCAGTTCTTC | CSASKAGDPHNEQFF
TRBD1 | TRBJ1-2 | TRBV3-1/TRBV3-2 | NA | TGTGCCAGCAGCCCCGGGACAGGGACGGAAGGCTACACCTTC | CASSPGTGTEGYTF
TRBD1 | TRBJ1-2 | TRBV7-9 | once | TGTGCCAGCAGCTCCTCCGGGACAGGGGCGAATGGCTACACCTTC | CASSSSGTGANGYTF
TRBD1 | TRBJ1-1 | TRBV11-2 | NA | TGTGCCAGCAGCTTAGCCCTCACAGGGGCGACTGAAGCTTTCTTT | CASSLALTGATEAFF
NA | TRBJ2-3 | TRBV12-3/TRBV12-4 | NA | TGTGCCAGTAGAACAGGGCAACAAGATACGCAGTATTTT | CASRTGQQDTQYF
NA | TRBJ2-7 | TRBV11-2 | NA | TGTGCCAGCAGCTTAGACCCCAGGGTTGGCTACGAGCAGTACTTC | CASSLDPRVGYEQYF
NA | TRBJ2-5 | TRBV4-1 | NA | TGCGCCAGCAGCCAAGGGAGAGGGGGATCGTACCAAGAGACCCAGTACTTC | CASSQGRGGSYQETQYF
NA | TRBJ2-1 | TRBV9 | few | TGTGCCAGCAGCGGGAGCAGGTCGGGAAGGGATGAGCAGTTCTTC | CASSGSRSGRDEQFF
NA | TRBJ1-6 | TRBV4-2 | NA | TGTGCCAGCAGCCAAGATCGCGGCAGTTCCTATAATTCACCCCTCCACTTT | CASSQDRGSSYNSPLHF
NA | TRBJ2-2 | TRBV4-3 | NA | TGCGCCAGCAGCCAAGACAGACTGAACACCGGGGAGCTGTTTTTT | CASSQDRLNTGELFF
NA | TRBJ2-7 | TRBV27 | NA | TGTGCCAGCAGCCAGGGGCAGGGCTACGAGCAGTACTTC | CASSQGQGYEQYF
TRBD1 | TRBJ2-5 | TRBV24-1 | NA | TGTGCCACCAGTGATTTCACCCACCGCCATACTGGACAGGGGCGGGAGACCCAGTACTTC | CATSDFTHRHTGQGRETQYF
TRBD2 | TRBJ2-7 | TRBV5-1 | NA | TGCGCCAGCAGCTTATCGGGAGGGTACGAGCAGTACTTC | CASSLSGGYEQYF
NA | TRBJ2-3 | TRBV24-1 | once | TGTGCCACCAGTCATGCTGCTAATCGTCGAGATACGCAGTATTTT | CATSHAANRRDTQYF
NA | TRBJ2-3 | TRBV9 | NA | TGTGCCAGCAGCATCTCTCCGGGACCAAAGGTCGGGACAATGTATTTT | CASSISPGPKVGTMYF
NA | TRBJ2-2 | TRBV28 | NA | TGTGCCAGCAGTGGTCAGGTCGGGGAGCTGTTTTTT | CASSGQVGELFF
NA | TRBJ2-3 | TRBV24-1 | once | TGTGCCACCAGTGACAGGCGCGGCACAGATACGCAGTATTTT | CATSDRRGTDTQYF
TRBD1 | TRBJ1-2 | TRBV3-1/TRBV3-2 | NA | TGTGCCAGCAGCCTAAACAGGGGAGTTGGCTACACCTTC | CASSLNRGVGYTF
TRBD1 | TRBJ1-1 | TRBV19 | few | TGTGCCACTCAACTTCAGGGGGTGCCGAACACTGAAGCTTTCTTT | CATQLQGVPNTEAFF
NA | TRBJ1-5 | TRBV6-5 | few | TGTGCCAGCCTTACTGGACTGCCGGGGGATCAGCCCCAGCATTTT | CASLTGLPGDQPQHF
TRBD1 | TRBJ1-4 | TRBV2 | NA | TGTGCCAGCAGTAGACAGGGGTCTAATGAAAAACTGTTTTTT | CASSRQGSNEKLFF
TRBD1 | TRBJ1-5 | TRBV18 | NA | TGTGCCAGCTCACCCGGACAGGAGAATCAGCCCCAGCATTTT | CASSPGQENQPQHF
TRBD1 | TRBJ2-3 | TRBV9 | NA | TGTGCCAGCAGCGCCCAGGGGGACACAGATACGCAGTATTTT | CASSAQGDTDTQYF
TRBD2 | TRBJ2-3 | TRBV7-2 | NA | TGTGCCAGCAGCCCGGTGTTAGCGGGAGCTGATACGCAGTATTTT | CASSPVLAGADTQYF
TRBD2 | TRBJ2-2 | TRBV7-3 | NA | TGTGCCAGCAGCCCAGGACTAGCCACCGGGGAGCTGTTTTTT | CASSPGLATGELFF
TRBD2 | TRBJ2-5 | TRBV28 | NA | TGTGCCAGCAGTTTCCCGCGGGGAAGCGGGAGGAGAGGGACCCAGTACTTC | CASSFPRGSGRRGTQYF